What follows describes a single TCR beta chain. The PCR was carried out with 60 Vbeta primers and 13 Jbeta primers. The table came from immunoSEQ multiplex PCR; TCRdb's copy has only in-frame clones and leaves some out. Of about 200,000 clones listed, about 87% are singletons. The germline V gene has CDR1 SGDLS and CDR2 YYNGEE. The J segment lost 6 bases and the V segment lost 1 base, leaving 8 bases of the junction unmatched. CDR3 length equals 15 residues. This entry comes from a study of cytomegalovirus exposure and HLA in healthy donors. Sequences were obtained from PBMCs. The gene calls are TRBV9 and TRBJ2-3; 7 nucleotides line up with TRBD1. The sequence was obtained from a woman younger than 30 in good health and CMV-seronegative. DNA for the CDR3: TGTGCCAGCAGCGTAACAGACAGGGTGGGGGATACGCAGTATTTT. It encodes CASSVTDRVGDTQYF.